Here is one TCR beta chain with its context. This entry comes from a study of blood T cell repertoires in COVID-19. This CDR3 comprises 16 residues. CDR1 and CDR2 (germline): SGHKS, YYEKEE (reference sequence). J gave up 4 bases and V 4 bases, and 7 bases lay outside the gene matches. Some clones are missing from TCRdb's copy, which holds only in-frame ones; the method was immunoSEQ multiplex PCR. The profile shows a few hundred thousand clones, 75% to 90% of them singletons. This chain joins TRBV5-5 and TRBJ1-4; 10 bases line up with TRBD1. The sample consisted of peripheral blood. This TCR came from a woman aged 55-75 years with acute or convalescent COVID-19. The CDR3 DNA reads as TGTGCCAGCAGCCTAGGGGACAGGGGACATAATGAAAAACTGTTTTTT. As protein: CASSLGDRGHNEKLFF.